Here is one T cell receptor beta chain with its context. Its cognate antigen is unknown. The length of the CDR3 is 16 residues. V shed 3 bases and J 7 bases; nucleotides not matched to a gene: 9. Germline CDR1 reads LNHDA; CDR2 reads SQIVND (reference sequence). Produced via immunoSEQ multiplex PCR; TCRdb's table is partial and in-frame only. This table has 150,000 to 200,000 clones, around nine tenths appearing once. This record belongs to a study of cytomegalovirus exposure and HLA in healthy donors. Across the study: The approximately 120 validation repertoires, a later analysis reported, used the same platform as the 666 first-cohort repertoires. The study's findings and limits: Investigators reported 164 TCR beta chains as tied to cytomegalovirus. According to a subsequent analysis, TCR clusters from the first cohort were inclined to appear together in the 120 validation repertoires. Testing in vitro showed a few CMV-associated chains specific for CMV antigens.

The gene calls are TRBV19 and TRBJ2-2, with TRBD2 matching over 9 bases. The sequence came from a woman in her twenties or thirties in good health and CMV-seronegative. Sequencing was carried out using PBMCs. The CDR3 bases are TGTGCCAGTAGTATCCTAGCGGGGTTTATGAACGGGGAGCTGTTTTTT. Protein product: CASSILAGFMNGELFF.